This T cell receptor beta chain was recovered during a study of radiation and T cells in renal cell carcinoma. Whole-study context: Nephrectomy followed 15 Gy stereotactic body radiation by 4 weeks.

The V segment lost 0 bases and the J segment 9 bases; nucleotides outside the gene matches: 13. Germline loops: CDR1 MGHRA, CDR2 YSYEKL. The CDR3 loop spans 17 amino acids. Time point reported: baseline pretreatment blood. Treatment specified: 15 Gy SBRT to primary tumor, nephrectomy 4 weeks later. Serial blood draws occurred at baseline and 2 and 4 weeks post-SBRT. The tumor was a clear cell renal cell carcinoma. A single count supports this clone. TCRdb's copy holds only in-frame clones and misses some; the assay was immunoSEQ multiplex PCR. Here the sample spans 100,000 to 150,000 clones, about four fifths being singletons.

This TCR was recovered from a woman aged 55-70 years with renal cell carcinoma. The gene calls are TRBV4-1 and TRBJ2-1; 8 nucleotides agree with TRBD2. The specimen comprised blood, sampled from a patient whose treatment included radiotherapy and nephrectomy. This CDR3 is CASSQDLSGGGNGEQFF. For the CDR3, the DNA is TGCGCCAGCAGCCAAGATCTGTCCGGCGGGGGGAACGGTGAGCAGTTCTTC.